Reported below is one T cell receptor (beta chain). Given the absence of the conserved phenylalanine or tryptophan at the CDR3 end, a read error is likely. It is unclear where the CDR3 begins or ends on the DNA, so no DNA is shown, and the CDR3 is as TCRdb lists it. Germline values: CDR1 SEHNR, CDR2 FQNEAQ (reference sequence). The CDR3 is 8 amino acids in total, end residues counted. The source of the sample is a study of metastatic and nonmetastatic thyroid tumors. In the study overall: The comparison covered peripheral blood and tumor or nodule tissue in malignant and benign thyroid patients.

Among the patients, none had received any treatment before thyroid surgery. Using MiXCR, TCRdb reanalyzed the PCR reads. The sample has around 15,000 clones, roughly 24% seen once. This sequence originates from a female donor with papillary thyroid cancer or a benign thyroid nodule (not recorded which). Some clones in this sample may be carry-over from other donors' samples. The specimen was tumor tissue. The chain combines TRBV7-9 with TRBJ2-4; the D call in the table, TRBD1, was not verified against the DNA. The CDR3 is CASSSETG.